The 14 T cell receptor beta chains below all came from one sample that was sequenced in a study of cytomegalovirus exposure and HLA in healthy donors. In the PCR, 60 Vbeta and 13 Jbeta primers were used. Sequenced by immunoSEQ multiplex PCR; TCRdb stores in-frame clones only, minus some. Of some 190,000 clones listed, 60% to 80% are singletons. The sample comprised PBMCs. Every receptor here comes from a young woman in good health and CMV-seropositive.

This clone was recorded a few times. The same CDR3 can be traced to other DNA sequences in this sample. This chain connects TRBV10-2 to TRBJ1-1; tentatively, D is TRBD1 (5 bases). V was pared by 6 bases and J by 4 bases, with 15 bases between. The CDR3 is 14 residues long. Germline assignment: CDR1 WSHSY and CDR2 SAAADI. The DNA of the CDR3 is TGCGCCAGCAGGGGGCGGGGGAGGGGCACTGAAGCTTTCTTT. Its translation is CASRGRGRGTEAFF.

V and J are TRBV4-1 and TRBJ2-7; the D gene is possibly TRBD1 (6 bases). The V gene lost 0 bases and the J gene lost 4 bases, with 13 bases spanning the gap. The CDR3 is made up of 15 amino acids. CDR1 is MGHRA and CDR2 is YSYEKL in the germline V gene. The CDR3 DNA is TGCGCCAGCAGCCAAGATCAGGGGCGCATGTACGAGCAGTACTTC. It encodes CASSQDQGRMYEQYF.

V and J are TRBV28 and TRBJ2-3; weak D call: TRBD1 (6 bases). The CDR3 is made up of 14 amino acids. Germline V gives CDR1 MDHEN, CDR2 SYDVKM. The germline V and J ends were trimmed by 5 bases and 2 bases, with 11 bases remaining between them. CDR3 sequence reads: CASSIGDITDTQYF. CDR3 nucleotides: TGTGCCAGCAGTATAGGGGACATCACAGATACGCAGTATTTT.

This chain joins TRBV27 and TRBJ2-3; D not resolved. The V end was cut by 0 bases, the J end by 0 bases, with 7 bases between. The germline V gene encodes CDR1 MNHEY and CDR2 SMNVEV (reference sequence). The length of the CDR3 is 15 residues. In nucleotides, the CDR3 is TGTGCCAGCAGTTTATCATTAGCTAGCACAGATACGCAGTATTTT. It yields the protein CASSLSLASTDTQYF.

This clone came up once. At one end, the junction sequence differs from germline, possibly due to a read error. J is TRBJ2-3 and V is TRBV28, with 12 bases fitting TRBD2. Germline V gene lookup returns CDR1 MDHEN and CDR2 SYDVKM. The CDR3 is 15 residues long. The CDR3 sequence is CASSLLAGGPDMQYF. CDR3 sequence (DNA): TGTGCCAGCAGTTTACTAGCGGGAGGGCCAGATATGCAGTATTTT.

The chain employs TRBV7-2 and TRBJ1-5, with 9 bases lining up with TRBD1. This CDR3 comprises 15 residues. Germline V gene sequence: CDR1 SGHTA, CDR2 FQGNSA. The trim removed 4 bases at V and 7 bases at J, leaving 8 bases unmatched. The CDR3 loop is CASSSGQGFNQPQHF. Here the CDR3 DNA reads TGTGCCAGCAGCTCGGGACAGGGCTTTAACCAGCCCCAGCATTTT.

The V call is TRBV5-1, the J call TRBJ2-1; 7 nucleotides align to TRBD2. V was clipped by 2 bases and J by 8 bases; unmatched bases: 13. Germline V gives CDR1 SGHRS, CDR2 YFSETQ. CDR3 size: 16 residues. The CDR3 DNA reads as TGCGCCAGCAGCTTTTGGACCGGGAGGCAGGAGGATGAGCAGTTCTTC. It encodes CASSFWTGRQEDEQFF.

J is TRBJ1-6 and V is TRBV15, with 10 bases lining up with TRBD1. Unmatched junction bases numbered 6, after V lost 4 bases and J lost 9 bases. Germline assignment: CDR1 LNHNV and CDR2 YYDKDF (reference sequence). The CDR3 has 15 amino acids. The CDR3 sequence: CATSIKTGGGSPLHF. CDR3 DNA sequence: TGTGCCACCAGCATTAAGACAGGGGGCGGTTCACCCCTCCACTTT.

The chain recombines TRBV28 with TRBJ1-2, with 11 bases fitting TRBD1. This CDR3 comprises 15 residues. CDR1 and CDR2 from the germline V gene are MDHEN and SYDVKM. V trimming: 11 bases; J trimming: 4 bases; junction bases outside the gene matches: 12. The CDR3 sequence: CASITAGTGGYGYTF. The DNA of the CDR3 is TGTGCCTCCATTACCGCCGGGACAGGGGGCTATGGCTACACCTTC.

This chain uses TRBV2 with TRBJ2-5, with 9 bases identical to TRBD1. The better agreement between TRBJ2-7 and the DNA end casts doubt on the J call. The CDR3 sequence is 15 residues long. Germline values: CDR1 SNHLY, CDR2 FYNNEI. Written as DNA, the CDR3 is TGTGCCAGCAGGTCTCGGGGACAGGGTGATTACGAGCAGTACTTC. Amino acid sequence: CASRSRGQGDYEQYF.

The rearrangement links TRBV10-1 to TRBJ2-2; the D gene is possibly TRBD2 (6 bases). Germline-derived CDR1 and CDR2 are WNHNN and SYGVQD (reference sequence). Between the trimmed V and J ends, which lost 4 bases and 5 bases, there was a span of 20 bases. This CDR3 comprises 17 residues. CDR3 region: CASSATRGLGWTGELFF. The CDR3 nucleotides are TGCGCCAGCAGTGCGACGAGGGGACTGGGATGGACCGGGGAGCTGTTTTTT.

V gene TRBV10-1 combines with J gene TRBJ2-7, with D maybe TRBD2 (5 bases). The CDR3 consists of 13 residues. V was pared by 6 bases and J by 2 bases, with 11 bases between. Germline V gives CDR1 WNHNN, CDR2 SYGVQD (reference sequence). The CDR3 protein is CASSHDGAYEQYF. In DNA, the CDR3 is TGCGCCAGCAGCCACGACGGGGCCTACGAGCAGTACTTC.

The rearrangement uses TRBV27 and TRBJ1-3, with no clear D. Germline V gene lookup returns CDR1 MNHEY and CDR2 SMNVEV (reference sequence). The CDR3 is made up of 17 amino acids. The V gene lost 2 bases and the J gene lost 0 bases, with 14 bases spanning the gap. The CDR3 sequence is CASSLGAPSLSGNTIYF. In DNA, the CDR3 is TGTGCCAGCAGTTTAGGAGCACCTTCCCTCTCTGGAAACACCATATATTTT.

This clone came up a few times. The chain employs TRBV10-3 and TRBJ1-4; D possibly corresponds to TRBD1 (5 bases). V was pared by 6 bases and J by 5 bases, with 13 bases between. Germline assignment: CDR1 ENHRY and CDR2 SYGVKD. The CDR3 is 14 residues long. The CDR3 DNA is TGTGCCATCAGCCGCGGGACGGCGAATGAAAAACTGTTTTTT. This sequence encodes CAISRGTANEKLFF.